Below are 15 T cell receptor beta chains sequenced from a single sample in a study of T cell repertoires in cytomegalovirus infection. TCRdb itself ran the reads through MiXCR, one entry per CDR3 protein. In the table there are 570,000 or so distinct CDR3 sequences, 40% of which are singletons. No antigen has been identified for these receptors. The sample in question was cultured PBMCs, obtained from culture after CMV antigen stimulation. The receptors originated from a human donor in good health (CMV status not recorded). Some clones in this sample may be carry-over from other donors' samples.

The chain links TRBV28 to TRBJ1-1; D call uncertain. V was trimmed by 1 base and J by 4 bases, leaving 10 bases between them. Germline values: CDR1 MDHEN, CDR2 SYDVKM. The CDR3 has 14 amino acids. The chain's CDR3 is CASSLYGLSTEAFF. The CDR3 DNA reads as TGTGCCAGCAGTTTATACGGGTTAAGCACTGAAGCTTTCTTT.

This clonotype was seen at least ten times. The chain employs TRBV7-2 and TRBJ2-3; D uncertain. Germline V gene data show CDR1 as SGHTA and CDR2 as FQGNSA. The germline V and J ends were trimmed by 3 bases and 5 bases, with 3 bases remaining between them. This CDR3 comprises 11 residues. This chain's CDR3 is CASSFQDTQYF. In nucleotides, the CDR3 is TGTGCCAGCAGCTTTCAAGATACGCAGTATTTT.

The V and J genes are TRBV6-1 and TRBJ1-5, with TRBD1 as a possible D gene (5 bases). This CDR3 is 13 amino acids long. The V end lost 7 bases, the J end lost 7 bases, and 14 bases lay between the germline ends. Germline assignment: CDR1 MNHNS and CDR2 SASEGT. This CDR3 reads CASKSGPGQPQHF. In DNA form, the CDR3 reads TGTGCCAGCAAGTCAGGGCCAGGCCAGCCCCAGCATTTT.

In this sample, this clonotype turned up a few times. The genes are TRBV5-4 and TRBJ2-7, with 8 bases aligning to TRBD1. CDR3 length: 14 residues. V was pared by 4 bases and J by 5 bases, with 8 bases of the junction left unmatched. Per germline, CDR1 SGHNT and CDR2 YYREEE (reference sequence). CDR3 region: CASSIPGQVDEQYF. CDR3 coding DNA: TGTGCCAGCAGCATTCCGGGACAGGTGGACGAGCAGTACTTC.

The gene calls are TRBV12-3 or TRBV12-4 and TRBJ2-7; D perhaps matches TRBD1 (5 bases). This CDR3 is 13 amino acids long. The V and J ends lost 6 bases and 2 bases respectively, with 11 bases between them. CDR3 sequence reads: CASSPGYPYEQYF. The CDR3 DNA is TGTGCCAGCAGCCCAGGGTATCCCTACGAGCAGTACTTC.

This chain connects TRBV7-2 to TRBJ1-4; D not resolved. Germline V gene data show CDR1 as SGHTA and CDR2 as FQGNSA. V was clipped by 5 bases and J by 4 bases, with 14 bases between them. This CDR3 region has 15 residues. CDR3 region: CASSRPEGNNEKLFF. In DNA, the CDR3 is TGTGCCAGCAGCCGTCCGGAGGGAAATAATGAAAAACTGTTTTTT.

The chain employs TRBV18 and TRBJ2-5, with 10 bases aligning to TRBD2. This CDR3 region has 15 residues. The germline CDR1 and CDR2 sequences are KGHSH and LQKENI. V was clipped by 3 bases and J by 5 bases; unmatched bases: 6. The CDR3 region has the DNA TGTGCCAGCTCACCCTTGGGACTAGCGTTGGAGACCCAGTACTTC. This codes for CASSPLGLALETQYF. The complete variable domain, with remaining parts taken from reference TRBV18 and TRBJ2-5, reads NAGVMQNPRHLVRRRGQEARLRCSPMKGHSHVYWYRQLPEEGLKFMVYLQKENIIDESGMPKERFSAEFPKEGPSILRIQQVVRGDSAAYFCASSPLGLALETQYFGPGTRLLVL.

The rearrangement links TRBV7-2 to TRBJ1-2; no definite D call. The CDR3 extends over 12 amino acids. CDR1 and CDR2 from the germline V gene are SGHTA and FQGNSA. The V end lost 3 bases, the J end lost 2 bases, and 4 bases lay between the germline ends. The CDR3 DNA is TGTGCCAGCAGCTTGGACAACTATGGCTACACCTTC. It codes for CASSLDNYGYTF.

The chain employs TRBV7-6 and TRBJ2-7, with D unclear. CDR3 length equals 12 residues. Germline CDR1 reads SGHVS; CDR2 reads FNYEAQ. The V gene lost 2 bases and the J gene lost 5 bases, with 7 bases spanning the gap. The chain's CDR3 is CASSLFLNEQYF. CDR3 in DNA: TGTGCCAGCAGCTTATTTCTAAACGAGCAGTACTTC.

The rearrangement uses TRBV11-2 and TRBJ2-2; either TRBD1 or TRBD2 may fit D (7 bases each). Germline V gene sequence: CDR1 SGHAT, CDR2 FQNNGV. V was trimmed by 5 bases and J by 6 bases, leaving 19 bases between them. This CDR3 comprises 16 residues. The CDR3 DNA is TGTGCCAGCAGCCCTCAGGGGGAGGGTCCACCCGGGGAGCTGTTTTTT. This translates into CASSPQGEGPPGELFF.

The table lists this clonotype with a few counts. J is TRBJ2-7 and V is TRBV7-6; D gene ambiguous. CDR1 SGHVS and CDR2 FNYEAQ come from the germline V gene. The CDR3 has 14 amino acids. V lost 5 bases, J lost 1 base, and 12 bases lay in between. The chain's CDR3 is CASSTASFSYEQYF. Here the CDR3 DNA reads TGTGCCAGCAGCACCGCATCCTTTTCCTACGAGCAGTACTTC. Full variable domain (outside the CDR3, taken from reference TRBV7-6 and TRBJ2-7): GAGVSQSPRYKVTKRGQDVALRCDPISGHVSLYWYRQALGQGPEFLTYFNYEAQQDKSGLPNDRFSAERPEGSISTLTIQRTEQRDSAMYRCASSTASFSYEQYFGPGTRLTVT.

In this sample, this clonotype turned up a few times. J is TRBJ2-3 and V is TRBV7-2; 11 bases align to TRBD2. Germline values: CDR1 SGHTA, CDR2 FQGNSA. V gave up 6 bases and J gave up 4 bases; unmatched junction bases: 9. The CDR3 runs to 16 residues. CDR3 bases: TGTGCCAGCAGGTCGATTAGCGGGAGGGCTTCAGATACGCAGTATTTT. Its translation is CASRSISGRASDTQYF.

The chain joins TRBV6-5 to TRBJ1-2, with a tentative D call TRBD1 (5 bases). Germline V gene lookup returns CDR1 MNHEY and CDR2 SVGAGI. Trimming stripped 7 bases from V and 0 bases from J, with 21 bases between. The CDR3 is 17 residues long. This chain's CDR3 is CASKRGVGGGSNYGYTF. The DNA for the CDR3 is TGTGCCAGCAAAAGGGGAGTAGGCGGTGGGTCTAACTATGGCTACACCTTC.

V usage is TRBV20-1 and J usage is TRBJ2-3; D is perhaps TRBD2 (8 bases). The CDR3 spans 14 residues. Trimming shortened V by 6 bases and J by 10 bases, and 23 bases separated the two germline ends. Germline V lookup: CDR1 DFQATT, CDR2 SNEGSKA (reference sequence). CDR3 region: CSAPKGASGRAQYF. The CDR3 DNA is TGCAGTGCCCCAAAGGGGGCCTCCGGGAGGGCGCAGTATTTT.

This clonotype was observed a handful of times. The CDR3 DNA reads TGTGCCAGCAGCTTTAGGGGTGGCTACACCTTC. The encoded protein is CASSFRGGYTF. V is TRBV11-2 and J is TRBJ1-2; possible D gene TRBD1, 5 bases. The V end was cut by 3 bases, the J end by 7 bases, with 6 bases between. Looked up from germline, CDR1 is SGHAT and CDR2 is FQNNGV. CDR3 size: 11 residues.